This TCR beta chain was sequenced in a study of cytomegalovirus exposure and HLA in healthy donors. Study context: As an earlier analysis found, some 180 million T cells yielded fewer than 130 million unique TCR beta sequences.

PCR primers comprised 60 Vbeta and 13 Jbeta primers. Only in-frame clones appear in the TCRdb table, and some are missing; sequencing was by immunoSEQ multiplex PCR. The table lists approximately 100,000 clones, around four fifths of them singletons. Regarding the study as a whole: When a later analysis was performed, an Asian-associated ancestry cluster reportedly had fewer N-insertions than the roughly 670-donor mean. The classifier reportedly diagnosed cytomegalovirus status with high specificity and sensitivity.

Regarding this clone: Its target is unknown.

The sample consisted of PBMCs. The receptor was derived from a man aged 45 to 65 in good health and CMV-seronegative.

The DNA of the CDR3 is TGTGCCTGGAGTGTCAGCTTAGAGGCTGAAGCTTTCTTT. This translates into CAWSVSLEAEAFF. V is TRBV30 and J is TRBJ1-1, with D uncertain. The CDR3 is 13 amino acids. From germline, CDR1 is GTSNPN and CDR2 SVGIG (reference sequence). Trimming cost V 0 bases and J 6 bases, with 11 bases left between them. The complete variable domain, with remaining parts taken from reference TRBV30 and TRBJ1-1, reads SQTIHQWPATLVQPVGSPLSLECTVEGTSNPNLYWYRQAAGRGLQLLFYSVGIGQISSEVPQNLSASRPQDRQFILSSKKLLLSDSGFYLCAWSVSLEAEAFFGQGTRLTVV.